The 26 T cell receptor beta chains below were found in one sample sequenced in a study of T-cell memory formation after mild COVID-19. TCRdb redid the calling of the 5' RACE reads with MiXCR, one entry per CDR3 protein. Among hundreds of thousands of distinct CDR3 sequences, around 20% were seen once, and the ten largest hold over 20%. The sample consisted of PBMCs or a T cell subset sorted from them (not recorded which). The receptors were sampled from a man younger than 35 who had mild COVID-19 (a few samples of this study predate the infection). Cell type and time point are not known.

This clonotype was detected a few times. The chain recombines TRBV7-9 with TRBJ2-7; D is uncertain. Trimming removed 1 base from V and 4 bases from J, with 2 bases in between. CDR1 and CDR2 (germline): SEHNR, FQNEAQ (reference sequence). The CDR3 sequence is 11 residues long. The CDR3 coding sequence is TGTGCCAGCAGCTTAGATTACGAGCAGTACGTC. Residues: CASSLDYEQYV.

The rearrangement joins TRBV28 to TRBJ2-6, with D maybe TRBD1 (8 bases). V lost 5 bases to trimming and J lost 2 bases, with 16 bases between them. This CDR3 contains 17 residues. CDR1 is MDHEN, CDR2 SYDVKM, per germline. In DNA, the CDR3 is TGTGCCAGCAGTACCGGACAGGGAGGGGCTGGGGCCAACGTCCTGACTTTC. As protein: CASSTGQGGAGANVLTF.

This clonotype was detected ten times or more. The chain combines TRBV6-6 with TRBJ2-7; D is uncertain. Looked up from germline, CDR1 is MNHNY and CDR2 is SVGAGI (reference sequence). The CDR3 loop spans 9 amino acids. V lost 8 bases and J lost 5, with 4 bases in between. CDR3 amino acids: CASGHEQYF. The DNA of the CDR3 is TGTGCCAGCGGCCACGAGCAGTACTTC.

V and J are TRBV5-5 and TRBJ2-7; the D is unclear. This CDR3 has 14 residues. Germline V lookup: CDR1 SGHKS, CDR2 YYEKEE (reference sequence). Trimming took off 0 bases at V and 7 bases at J, with 14 bases between the two ends. The CDR3: CASSLGFNSREQYF. The CDR3 DNA reads as TGTGCCAGCAGCTTGGGCTTTAATTCACGGGAGCAGTACTTC.

This clonotype was detected a few times. The chain joins TRBV4-1 to TRBJ1-2; weak D call: TRBD1 (5 bases). Trimming took off 6 bases at V and 5 bases at J, with 10 bases between the two ends. Germline V lookup: CDR1 MGHRA, CDR2 YSYEKL. The CDR3 has 12 residues. The CDR3 DNA sequence: TGCGCCAGCAGTCCTGACAGATATGGCTACACCTTC. As protein: CASSPDRYGYTF.

This clonotype has only a few counts. V gene TRBV7-2 combines with J gene TRBJ2-5; D unresolved. The CDR3 length is 14 residues. The V gene's germline CDR1 is SGHTA and CDR2 FQGNSA. V was clipped by 4 bases and J by 4 bases, with 13 bases between them. The CDR3 loop is CASSWGTSRETQYF. In DNA, the CDR3 is TGTGCCAGCAGCTGGGGTACGAGTAGAGAGACCCAGTACTTC. Based on the CDR3 plus reference TRBV7-2 and TRBJ2-5, the full variable domain is GAGVSQSPSNKVTEKGKDVELRCDPISGHTALYWYRQSLGQGLEFLIYFQGNSAPDKSGLPSDRFSAERTGGSVSTLTIQRTQQEDSAVYLCASSWGTSRETQYFGPGTRLLVL.

The chain links TRBV2 to TRBJ1-2; maybe TRBD1 (6 bases). This CDR3 is 13 amino acids long. Trimming took off 7 bases at V and 1 base at J, with 10 bases between the two ends. Looked up from germline, CDR1 is SNHLY and CDR2 is FYNNEI. This CDR3 is CASMAGDNYGYTF. In DNA, the CDR3 is TGTGCCAGCATGGCAGGGGATAACTATGGCTACACCTTC.

The chain recombines TRBV29-1 with TRBJ1-4; 7 bases match TRBD1. The CDR3 loop spans 12 amino acids. CDR1 SQVTM and CDR2 ANQGSEA come from the germline V gene. The ends lost 7 bases at V and 6 bases at J; junction bases unmatched: 5. As DNA, the CDR3 is TGCAGCGGTTCCGGGACAGATGAAAAACTGTTTTTT. Amino acid sequence: CSGSGTDEKLFF. Full variable domain (missing parts from reference TRBV29-1 and TRBJ1-4): SAVISQKPSRDICQRGTSLTIQCQVDSQVTMMFWYRQQPGQSLTLIATANQGSEATYESGFVIDKFPISRPNLTFSTLTVSNMSPEDSSIYLCSGSGTDEKLFFGSGTQLSVL.

The chain carries TRBV7-9 and TRBJ2-7; TRBD1 might be the D (5 bases). V was cut by 0 bases and J by 5 bases, with 14 bases left in between. CDR1 and CDR2 (germline): SEHNR, FQNEAQ (reference sequence). There are 15 residues in the CDR3. CDR3 nucleotide sequence: TGTGCCAGCAGCTTAGCAGGGGCCCTTTTCCACGAGCAGTACTTC. Protein: CASSLAGALFHEQYF.

This sequence joins TRBV5-4 and TRBJ2-3; 13 bases line up with TRBD2. J lost 2 bases, V lost 4 bases, and 4 bases had no gene match. The CDR3 runs to 16 residues. CDR1 and CDR2 from the germline V gene are SGHNT and YYREEE (reference sequence). The CDR3 reads CASSRGLAGDTDTQYF. CDR3 nucleotides: TGTGCCAGCAGCCGCGGACTAGCGGGGGACACAGATACGCAGTATTTT.

The chain uses TRBV5-1 and TRBJ2-3, with D unclear. Germline V gene data show CDR1 as SGHRS and CDR2 as YFSETQ. The CDR3 has 13 residues. V shed 7 bases and J shed 4 bases, with 13 bases lying between them. The CDR3 protein is CASAHGLSDTQYF. CDR3 bases: TGCGCCAGCGCCCATGGCCTGTCAGATACGCAGTATTTT. The full variable domain, rest sourced from reference TRBV5-1 and TRBJ2-3, is KAGVTQTPRYLIKTRGQQVTLSCSPISGHRSVSWYQQTPGQGLQFLFEYFSETQRNKGNFPGRFSGRQFSNSRSEMNVSTLELGDSALYLCASAHGLSDTQYFGPGTRLTVL.

The sample holds a few counts of this clonotype. V is TRBV6-2 or TRBV6-3 and J is TRBJ2-7; possible D gene TRBD1, 6 bases. Germline V gene sequence: CDR1 MNHEY, CDR2 SVGEGT. The germline V and J ends were trimmed by 2 bases and 3 bases, with 11 bases remaining between them. The CDR3 is made up of 14 amino acids. CDR3 sequence reads: CASSYESRGYEQYF. The CDR3 DNA reads TGTGCCAGCAGTTACGAGAGCAGGGGCTACGAGCAGTACTTC.

Only a few counts were recorded for this clonotype. The chain has TRBV28 and TRBJ2-3; 7 bases are shared with TRBD1. This CDR3 has 15 residues. Unmatched junction bases numbered 11, after V lost 5 bases and J lost 6 bases. Germline-derived CDR1 and CDR2 are MDHEN and SYDVKM. CDR3 sequence: CASSPPRGGGDTQYF. The DNA of the CDR3 is TGTGCCAGCAGTCCTCCGCGAGGGGGCGGGGATACGCAGTATTTT. The full variable domain, its missing parts supplied by reference TRBV28 and TRBJ2-3, is DVKVTQSSRYLVKRTGEKVFLECVQDMDHENMFWYRQDPGLGLRLIYFSYDVKMKEKGDIPEGYSVSREKKERFSLILESASTNQTSMYLCASSPPRGGGDTQYFGPGTRLTVL.

The chain combines TRBV18 with TRBJ2-7, with 7 bases lining up with TRBD1. The CDR3 consists of 17 residues. The germline CDR1 and CDR2 sequences are KGHSH and LQKENI. With V trimmed by 8 bases and J by 0 bases, 16 bases remained unmatched. CDR3 in amino acids: CASAQGSGVGNSYEQYF. As DNA, the CDR3 is TGTGCCAGCGCACAGGGGTCTGGGGTAGGCAACTCCTACGAGCAGTACTTC.

J is TRBJ2-2 and V is TRBV5-1, with no clear D. CDR1 and CDR2 from the germline V gene are SGHRS and YFSETQ. Trimming removed 0 bases from V and 5 bases from J, with 8 bases in between. The CDR3 is 14 residues long. The CDR3 here is CASSLDGVTGELFF. The CDR3 DNA reads TGCGCCAGCAGCTTGGATGGGGTTACCGGGGAGCTGTTTTTT. Based on the CDR3 plus reference TRBV5-1 and TRBJ2-2, the full variable domain is KAGVTQTPRYLIKTRGQQVTLSCSPISGHRSVSWYQQTPGQGLQFLFEYFSETQRNKGNFPGRFSGRQFSNSRSEMNVSTLELGDSALYLCASSLDGVTGELFFGEGSRLTVL.

This rearrangement joins TRBV4-1 to TRBJ1-5, with TRBD1 matching 8 bases. This CDR3 contains 18 residues. CDR1 MGHRA and CDR2 YSYEKL come from the germline V gene. Unmatched junction bases numbered 17, after V lost 4 bases and J lost 6 bases. DNA of the CDR3: TGCGCCAGCAGCCTAGGGAACGGCAGGGGGCAGGACAGTCAGCCCCAGCATTTT. Protein product: CASSLGNGRGQDSQPQHF.

The V call is TRBV6-2 or TRBV6-3, the J call TRBJ2-2; D gene ambiguous. Germline CDR1 MNHEY, CDR2 SVGEGT. V was clipped by 2 bases and J by 4 bases, with 11 bases between them. CDR3 length: 15 amino acids. The CDR3 loop is CASSYHRSSTGELFF. The CDR3 DNA reads as TGTGCCAGCAGTTACCATCGGTCGAGCACCGGGGAGCTGTTTTTT.

CDR3 in DNA: TGTGCCAGCAGCAAAGGTTCGGGTAGTCATGGCTACACCTTC. Translating it yields CASSKGSGSHGYTF. The gene calls are TRBV21-1 and TRBJ1-2. TRBV21-1 counts as a pseudogene. The CDR3 sequence is 14 residues long.

This clonotype has a handful of counts. The gene calls are TRBV15 and TRBJ1-2, with 7 bases matching TRBD1. V shed 2 bases, J shed 3 bases, and the junction held 12 bases outside the gene matches. The CDR3 consists of 17 residues. The germline V gene encodes CDR1 LNHNV and CDR2 YYDKDF (reference sequence). CDR3 region: CATSRNSGTANYYGYTF. CDR3 nucleotide sequence: TGTGCCACCAGCAGAAACTCCGGGACAGCCAATTACTATGGCTACACCTTC. Complete variable domain (other parts from reference TRBV15 and TRBJ1-2): DAMVIQNPRYQVTQFGKPVTLSCSQTLNHNVMYWYQQKSSQAPKLLFHYYDKDFNNEADTPDNFQSRRPNTSFCFLDIRSPGLGDTAMYLCATSRNSGTANYYGYTFGSGTRLTVV.

This clonotype was seen a few times. The chain recombines TRBV19 with TRBJ1-6, with D unresolved. This CDR3 is 15 amino acids long. V was clipped by 3 bases and J by 7 bases, with 13 bases between them. CDR1 LNHDA and CDR2 SQIVND come from the germline V gene (reference sequence). CDR3 DNA sequence: TGTGCCAGTAGTATGGATTGGGGTGGGAATTCACCCCTCCACTTT. This codes for CASSMDWGGNSPLHF.

This clonotype was counted between two and nine times. V gene TRBV20-1 combines with J gene TRBJ2-3; D possibly corresponds to TRBD2 (6 bases). V lost 1 base to trimming and J lost 4 bases, with 9 bases between them. The CDR3 runs to 13 residues. Germline CDR1 and CDR2: DFQATT and SNEGSKA (reference sequence). For the CDR3, the DNA is TGCAGTGCTAGAGGAGGGAGGCCAGATACGCAGTATTTT. Its protein product is CSARGGRPDTQYF.

The gene calls are TRBV2 and TRBJ1-2; D is possibly TRBD1 (6 bases). From germline, CDR1 is SNHLY and CDR2 FYNNEI. Trimming took 6 bases from V and 6 from J, leaving 14 bases between them. CDR3 length: 13 residues. CDR3 in amino acids: CASSGPGAHGYTF. CDR3 sequence (DNA): TGTGCCAGCAGCGGGCCGGGGGCGCATGGCTACACCTTC.

This clonotype was counted between two and nine times. This chain joins TRBV5-5 and TRBJ2-1; D is perhaps TRBD1 (5 bases). V was clipped by 0 bases and J by 5 bases, with 9 bases between them. CDR3 length: 14 amino acids. CDR1 is SGHKS and CDR2 is YYEKEE in the germline V gene (reference sequence). Written as DNA, the CDR3 is TGTGCCAGCAGCTTGGACAGGCTAGACAATGAGCAGTTCTTC. Translated, it gives CASSLDRLDNEQFF.

The chain is built from TRBV7-2 and TRBJ1-2, with D possibly being TRBD1 (5 bases). Germline lookup yields CDR1 SGHTA and CDR2 FQGNSA. The ends were cut back, 4 bases at V and 2 bases at J, with 14 bases in the middle. CDR3 length equals 15 residues. CDR3 loop: CASSSLRWGNYGYTF. The DNA for the CDR3 is TGTGCCAGCAGCTCCCTTCGTTGGGGGAACTATGGCTACACCTTC.

This clonotype came up a few times. The gene calls are TRBV5-8 and TRBJ1-4, with D possibly matching TRBD1 (5 bases). The CDR3 consists of 13 residues. Germline CDR1 SGHTS, CDR2 YDEGEE. V was shortened by 5 bases and J by 4 bases, with 9 bases between the two germline ends. The DNA of the CDR3 is TGTGCCAGCAGGGCCAGGGTTAATGAAAAACTGTTTTTT. Its translation is CASRARVNEKLFF.

This clonotype occurred a few times. The chain couples TRBV20-1 to TRBJ2-3, with D perhaps being TRBD1 or TRBD2 (5 bases each). Germline CDR1 is DFQATT and CDR2 is SNEGSKA (reference sequence). The CDR3 has 16 amino acids. The V end was cut by 0 bases, the J end by 0 bases, with 13 bases between. The CDR3 region is CSARDLGVVSTDTQYF. The CDR3, as DNA: TGCAGTGCTAGAGATCTGGGGGTGGTGAGCACAGATACGCAGTATTTT.